This T cell receptor beta chain was documented in a study of neurological immune-mediated disorders. Background on the study: Secondary progressive cases numbered 3 among the approximately 34 multiple sclerosis patients, while the other 31 were relapsing-remitting.

The making of cDNA relied on 5'RACE with 10-nucleotide random UMIs. A single record per CDR3 protein comes from TCRdb applying MiXCR to the 5' RACE reads. Of about 52,000 distinct CDR3 sequences listed, roughly 3.8% are singletons. The V end was cut by 0 bases, the J end by 5 bases, with 10 bases between. CDR1 is SGHRS and CDR2 is YFSETQ in the germline V gene. The CDR3 sequence is 14 residues long. General observations from the study: Across subjects, expanded clones had no CDR3 amino acid sequences in common, pointing to private repertoires in all groups.

This clonotype was seen ten or more times. The antigen remains undetermined. The chain combines TRBV5-1 with TRBJ2-3, with D hard to call. The sequence derives from a man in his 60s with multiple sclerosis. The sequencing sample was made of PBMCs. As DNA, the CDR3 is TGCGCCAGCAGCTTGGCGAAGGGTGAAGATACGCAGTATTTT. This gives the protein CASSLAKGEDTQYF.